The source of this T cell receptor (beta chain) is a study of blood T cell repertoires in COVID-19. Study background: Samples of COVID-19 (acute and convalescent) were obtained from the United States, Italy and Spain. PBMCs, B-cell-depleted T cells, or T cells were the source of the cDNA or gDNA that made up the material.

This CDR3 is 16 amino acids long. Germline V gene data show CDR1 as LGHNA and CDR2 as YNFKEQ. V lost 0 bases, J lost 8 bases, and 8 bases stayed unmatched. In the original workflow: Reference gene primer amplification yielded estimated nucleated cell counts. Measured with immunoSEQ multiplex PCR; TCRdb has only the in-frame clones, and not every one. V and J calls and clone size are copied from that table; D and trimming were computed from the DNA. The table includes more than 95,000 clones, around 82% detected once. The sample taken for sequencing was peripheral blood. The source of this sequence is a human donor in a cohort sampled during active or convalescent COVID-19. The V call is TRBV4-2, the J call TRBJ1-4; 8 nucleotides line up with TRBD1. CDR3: CASSQDSLAGGEKLFF. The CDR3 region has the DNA TGTGCCAGCAGCCAAGATTCATTGGCAGGGGGCGAAAAACTGTTTTTT.